This T cell receptor (beta chain) was identified during a study of cytomegalovirus exposure and HLA in healthy donors. Regarding the study as a whole: One variant, a missense change in DCLRE1C, was linked in a later analysis to TCR beta V- and J-gene trimming.

As for this clone: Its antigen is as yet unknown.

The CDR3 extends over 13 amino acids. V was shortened by 2 bases and J by 6 bases, with 7 bases between the two germline ends. Germline V gene data show CDR1 as ENHRY and CDR2 as SYGVKD. Vbeta (60) and Jbeta (13) primers were used in the PCR. Using immunoSEQ multiplex PCR, the repertoire was profiled, and TCRdb retains in-frame clones only, with some absent. The sample shows 150,000 or so clones, just under 75% of them seen only once. The V call is TRBV10-3, the J call TRBJ2-2, with unresolved D. The TCR originated in a woman aged 18-29 years in good health and CMV-seronegative. The sequencing sample was made of PBMCs. The DNA for the CDR3 is TGTGCCATCAGTGAGGGAGAATCCGGGGAGCTGTTTTTT. Its protein product is CAISEGESGELFF.